This is a list of T cell receptor beta chains from one sample in a study of PD-L1 blockade in urothelial cancer. The assay was immunoSEQ multiplex PCR, and TCRdb's table has in-frame clones only and misses some. The table has tens of thousands of clones, roughly 82% seen once. The specimen was PBMCs, collected around atezolizumab (anti-PD-L1) treatment. The receptors were sampled from a man in his 70s with urothelial cancer. CDR3s include the opening cysteine and the closing phenylalanine or tryptophan. A D gene is named only where the DNA matches it firmly. Not all rows give a size; the values are once, few, many and, for expanded clones, a class.

d_call clone_size j_call v_call cdr3_aa cdr3_nt
NA NA TRBJ1-3 TRBV9 CASSVQGNSGNTIYF TGTGCCAGCAGCGTTCAGGGGAATTCTGGAAACACCATATATTTT
TRBD2 few TRBJ2-7 TRBV7-9 CASSLGGLADREQYF TGTGCCAGCAGCTTAGGGGGTCTAGCGGACCGCGAGCAGTACTTC
TRBD1 NA TRBJ2-3 TRBV5-1 CASRSGTASTDTQYF TGCGCCAGCAGGTCCGGGACAGCTAGCACAGATACGCAGTATTTT
TRBD2 NA TRBJ2-1 TRBV6-6 CASRSGLAGDNEQFF TGTGCCAGCAGATCGGGACTAGCGGGAGACAATGAGCAGTTCTTC
NA NA TRBJ2-1 TRBV28 CASSLGGRNNEQFF TGTGCCAGCAGTTTAGGGGGCAGGAACAATGAGCAGTTCTTC
TRBD1 once TRBJ1-4 TRBV10-3 CAISEMGQGSTEKLFF TGTGCCATCAGTGAGATGGGACAGGGGTCTACTGAAAAACTGTTTTTT
NA NA TRBJ1-6 TRBV4-1 CASSQDLGDNSPLHF TGCGCCAGCAGCCAAGATCTAGGAGATAATTCACCCCTCCACTTT
TRBD1 once TRBJ1-5 TRBV10-3 CATQGAGNQPQHF TGTGCCACCCAGGGGGCCGGCAATCAGCCCCAGCATTTT
NA NA TRBJ2-2 TRBV11-3 CASSLRGGGTGELFF TGTGCCAGCAGCCTCCGAGGGGGTGGCACCGGGGAGCTGTTTTTT
NA NA TRBJ1-5 TRBV6-1 CASSEGGGGQPQHF TGTGCCAGCAGTGAAGGAGGGGGGGGACAGCCCCAGCATTTT
TRBD1 NA TRBJ2-4 TRBV5-1 CASSLAGTGENIQYF TGCGCCAGCAGCTTGGCCGGGACAGGGGAAAACATTCAGTACTTC
NA NA TRBJ1-4 TRBV5-4 CASSLAGQPEKLFF TGTGCCAGCAGCTTGGCCGGACAGCCAGAAAAACTGTTTTTT
NA NA TRBJ2-7 TRBV7-9 CASSLRGIYEQYF TGTGCCAGCAGCTTAAGGGGGATCTACGAGCAGTACTTC
TRBD1 once TRBJ2-2 TRBV7-2 CASSMQGAATGELFF TGTGCCAGCAGCATGCAGGGGGCGGCCACCGGGGAGCTGTTTTTT
NA NA TRBJ1-4 TRBV2 CASSDLGGSNEKLFF TGTGCCAGCAGTGATCTTGGCGGCTCTAATGAAAAACTGTTTTTT
NA NA TRBJ1-4 TRBV15 CATSRDSGSEKLFF TGTGCCACCAGCAGAGATTCAGGCTCTGAAAAACTGTTTTTT
TRBD2 NA TRBJ2-1 TRBV11-2 CASSISGASSYNEQFF TGTGCCAGCAGCATTAGCGGGGCTAGCTCCTACAATGAGCAGTTCTTC
TRBD2 NA TRBJ2-7 TRBV9 CASSVGERGGWEQYF TGTGCCAGCAGCGTAGGAGAGCGGGGGGGCTGGGAGCAGTACTTC
TRBD2 few TRBJ2-7 TRBV18 CASSPALAGSYEQYF TGTGCCAGCTCACCGGCCCTAGCGGGTTCTTACGAGCAGTACTTC
NA once TRBJ2-3 TRBV5-1 CASSLDTSSTDTQYF TGCGCCAGCAGCCTTGATACTAGTAGCACAGATACGCAGTATTTT
NA NA TRBJ2-7 TRBV19 CASTLGAGGSYEQYF TGTGCCAGTACCTTGGGGGCAGGGGGGTCCTACGAGCAGTACTTC
NA NA TRBJ2-6 TRBV6-1 CASKRGSSGANVLTF TGTGCCAGCAAGAGAGGATCCTCTGGGGCCAACGTCCTGACTTTC
TRBD1 NA TRBJ2-7 TRBV7-2 CASSLAGQGTYEQYF TGTGCCAGCAGCTTAGCGGGACAGGGGACCTACGAGCAGTACTTC
NA NA TRBJ1-1 TRBV11-2 CASSLDWGGLTEAFF TGTGCCAGCAGCTTAGATTGGGGGGGCTTAACTGAAGCTTTCTTT
TRBD1 NA TRBJ1-2 TRBV6-6 CASRPNRGQDYGYTF TGTGCCAGCAGACCAAACAGGGGGCAAGACTATGGCTACACCTTC
TRBD2 NA TRBJ2-3 TRBV19 CASSTRGAGDTQYF TGTGCCAGTAGCACGCGGGGGGCCGGGGATACGCAGTATTTT
NA few TRBJ2-2 TRBV19 CASSVRLEGTGELFF TGTGCCAGTAGTGTGAGACTAGAGGGCACCGGGGAGCTGTTTTTT
NA NA TRBJ2-2 TRBV4-2 CASSPTTPTDFTGELFF TGTGCCAGCAGCCCGACTACCCCCACGGATTTCACCGGGGAGCTGTTTTTT
NA NA TRBJ2-7 TRBV7-2 CASSLASTYEQYF TGTGCCAGCAGCTTAGCGTCTACCTACGAGCAGTACTTC
TRBD1 NA TRBJ1-2 TRBV15 CATSRPGGQGGYGYTF TGTGCCACCAGCAGACCGGGGGGACAGGGAGGCTATGGCTACACCTTC
NA NA TRBJ2-5 TRBV11-2 CASSFDLQETQYF TGTGCCAGCAGCTTCGACTTGCAAGAGACCCAGTACTTC
TRBD2 NA TRBJ2-1 TRBV20-1 CSAEREGQLFF TGCAGTGCGGAACGGGAGGGACAACTGTTCTTC
TRBD2 NA TRBJ2-1 TRBV7-3 CASSSKGVERGDSNEQFF TGTGCCAGCAGCTCTAAGGGGGTAGAGCGGGGGGATTCCAATGAGCAGTTCTTC
TRBD1 NA TRBJ2-7 TRBV15 CATSRGGVGQGHEQYF TGTGCCACCAGCAGGGGCGGGGTGGGACAGGGCCACGAGCAGTACTTC
NA NA TRBJ1-1 TRBV11-2 CASSFGRQGSTEAFF TGTGCCAGCAGCTTTGGTAGGCAGGGTAGCACTGAAGCTTTCTTT
NA NA TRBJ2-3 TRBV9 CASSGGDTQYF TGTGCCAGCAGCGGCGGAGATACGCAGTATTTT
TRBD2 NA TRBJ2-3 TRBV6-1 CASSEVAGYTDTQYF TGTGCCAGCAGTGAAGTAGCGGGGTACACAGATACGCAGTATTTT
NA NA TRBJ1-1 TRBV7-9 CASSPRTGVNSEAFF TGTGCCAGCAGCCCGCGGACTGGGGTAAACAGTGAAGCTTTCTTT
NA NA TRBJ1-5 TRBV4-2 CASSQGQSNQPQHF TGTGCCAGCAGCCAAGGACAGTCCAATCAGCCCCAGCATTTT
NA NA TRBJ2-5 TRBV11-2 CASSFRRDQETQYF TGTGCCAGCAGCTTCCGCAGGGACCAAGAGACCCAGTACTTC
NA NA TRBJ2-1 TRBV6-1 CASSEDPWGVNNEQFF TGTGCCAGCAGTGAAGACCCGTGGGGGGTCAACAATGAGCAGTTCTTC
TRBD2 NA TRBJ2-3 TRBV2 CASSASGRARGVDTQYF TGTGCCAGCAGCGCAAGCGGGAGGGCCAGGGGGGTGGATACGCAGTATTTT
NA NA TRBJ1-4 TRBV18 CASSSAGPTNEKLFF TGTGCCAGCTCATCCGCAGGGCCAACTAATGAAAAACTGTTTTTT
NA NA TRBJ1-2 TRBV27 CASSLTREGGYTF TGTGCCAGCAGTTTGACCAGGGAAGGTGGCTACACCTTC
TRBD2 NA TRBJ2-1 TRBV5-1 CASRDLAGGQPGQFF TGCGCCAGCAGGGATCTAGCGGGGGGCCAGCCGGGGCAGTTCTTC
TRBD1 NA TRBJ2-7 TRBV7-9 CASSSRDSYEQYF TGTGCCAGCAGCTCCCGGGACAGTTACGAGCAGTACTTC
NA few TRBJ1-2 TRBV10-1 CASTRQPRANYGYTF TGCGCCAGCACCCGACAACCTCGCGCTAACTATGGCTACACCTTC
TRBD1 NA TRBJ1-2 TRBV7-2 CASSDGTENYGYTF TGTGCCAGCAGCGACGGGACAGAAAACTATGGCTACACCTTC
TRBD1 few TRBJ2-7 TRBV2 CASRRTGEYEQYF TGTGCCAGCAGGCGGACAGGGGAATACGAGCAGTACTTC